This paragraph reports one TCR beta chain. PBMC libraries mostly used around 0.5 ug of input genomic DNA, with six replicates per sample. Method: immunoSEQ multiplex PCR; TCRdb's copy keeps in-frame clones and lacks some. The sample holds almost 8,500 clones, roughly 70% seen once. The record originates from a study of neoadjuvant anti-PD-1 for oral cavity cancer. Across the study: Before surgery, most patients got three to four biweekly 3 mg/kg nivolumab doses.

Indicated time point: after neoadjuvant nivolumab, at surgical resection. CDR1 and CDR2 (germline): SGHAT, FQDESV (reference sequence). This CDR3 region has 15 residues. V shed 5 bases, J shed 0 bases, and the junction held 3 bases outside the gene matches. Sample: PBMCs, taken after nivolumab (anti-PD-1) treatment. The receptor was derived from a person between 40 and 85 years old with oral cavity squamous cell carcinoma. V gene TRBV11-1 combines with J gene TRBJ2-2, with TRBD1 matching 7 bases. In DNA form, the CDR3 reads TGTGCCAGCAGCCATGGGACAGCGAACACCGGGGAGCTGTTTTTT. Residues: CASSHGTANTGELFF.